These T cell receptor beta chains were read from a single sample in a study of technical replicates of blood from a few donors. The data were produced by immunoSEQ multiplex PCR, yet TCRdb's version contains in-frame clones alone and is incomplete. The repertoire holds approximately 94,000 clones, with 90% to 97% as singletons. Sequenced: T cells isolated from PBMCs. The receptors stem from a human donor in good health. The CDR3 runs from the conserved cysteine through the conserved F or W. Each record gives: CDR3 DNA, CDR3 protein, D gene, J gene, V gene, clone size. D genes are given only for firm matches. Some rows have no size entry. The others give once, few or many, or a class for an expanded clone.

TGTGCCAGCAGCTATGACAGGCAAGAGACCCAGTACTTC | CASSYDRQETQYF | - | TRBJ2-5 | TRBV7-3 | once
TGTGCCAGCAGTTTAAAACAGGGGTCTGGCTACACCTTC | CASSLKQGSGYTF | TRBD1 | TRBJ1-2 | TRBV27 | -
TGTGCCGCGGAACCGGGACAGGGCTACGAGCAGTACTTC | CAAEPGQGYEQYF | TRBD1 | TRBJ2-7 | TRBV10-3 | -
TGTGCCTGGAGCTCAGGGGTGAAGGATCAGCCCCAGCATTTT | CAWSSGVKDQPQHF | - | TRBJ1-5 | TRBV30 | -
TGCGCCAGCAGCCCCAGGGGGAATCAGCCCCAGCATTTT | CASSPRGNQPQHF | TRBD1 | TRBJ1-5 | TRBV5-1 | -
TGTGCCAGCAGCGTAGCTGGGGCGGGAGCAGAAGATACGCAGTATTTT | CASSVAGAGAEDTQYF | TRBD2 | TRBJ2-3 | TRBV9 | -
TGTGCCAGCAGCCAAGATATGGCAGCCAGGCTGAGAACTGGGGCCAACGTCCTGACTTTC | CASSQDMAARLRTGANVLTF | - | TRBJ2-6 | TRBV14 | -
TGTGCCAGCAGCTTAGATCCGTCGACGGGAGCTTTCTTT | CASSLDPSTGAFF | - | TRBJ1-1 | TRBV7-2 | -
TGTGCCAGCAGCCTTGGGACAGGGATGAACACTGAAGCTTTCTTT | CASSLGTGMNTEAFF | TRBD1 | TRBJ1-1 | TRBV13 | -
TGTGCCAGCAGTTTGGGACAGGGGCGTAGGGGCGAAAAACTGTTTTTT | CASSLGQGRRGEKLFF | TRBD1 | TRBJ1-4 | TRBV6-6 | -
TGTGCCAGCAGTTTCTTCGGGACAGGGAACGGGAATCAGCCCCAGCATTTT | CASSFFGTGNGNQPQHF | TRBD1 | TRBJ1-5 | TRBV27 | -
TGTGCCTGGAGTGGAACCTCGAGACTAGCGGGGTCCACAGATACGCAGTATTTT | CAWSGTSRLAGSTDTQYF | TRBD2 | TRBJ2-3 | TRBV30 | -
TGTGCCAGCAGCAGTTCCGGGCCAGGAGGTTACGAGCAGTACTTC | CASSSSGPGGYEQYF | - | TRBJ2-7 | TRBV7-2 | -